The 16 T cell receptor beta chains in this list originate from one sample, sequenced in a study of neurological immune-mediated disorders. TCRdb reprocessed the 5' RACE reads with MiXCR, giving one entry per CDR3 protein. This table has tens of thousands of distinct CDR3 sequences, around 3.8% appearing once. Sequenced input: PBMCs. The receptors come from a woman aged 45-65 years with multiple sclerosis.

The table lists this clonotype with many counts. The chain joins TRBV12-3 or TRBV12-4 to TRBJ2-4, with TRBD2 identical over 12 bases. The CDR3 consists of 16 residues. V shed 5 bases, J shed 9 bases, and the junction held 11 bases outside the gene matches. The CDR3 region is CASSAGTSGLGGIQYF. The CDR3 nucleotides are TGTGCCAGCAGTGCCGGGACTAGCGGGCTCGGAGGCATTCAGTACTTC.

Ten or more counts support this clonotype. The CDR3: CASSRKLAGGTDTQYF. The CDR3 DNA reads as TGTGCCAGCAGCCGCAAGCTAGCGGGAGGAACTGATACGCAGTATTTT. V is TRBV7-2 and J is TRBJ2-3; TRBD2 matches 11 bases. The ends lost 5 bases at V and 6 bases at J; junction bases unmatched: 10. Germline assignment: CDR1 SGHTA and CDR2 FQGNSA. The CDR3 is 16 residues long.

This clonotype was detected many times. The DNA of the CDR3 is TGTGCCAGCAGTGCCTCTTATGGCTACACCTTC. It encodes CASSASYGYTF. The chain combines TRBV25-1 with TRBJ1-2; D call uncertain. This CDR3 spans 11 amino acids. The germline V gene has CDR1 MGHDK and CDR2 SYGVNS. The V end lost 4 bases, the J end lost 5 bases, and 5 bases lay between the germline ends.

The chain recombines TRBV20-1 with TRBJ2-3; D is possibly TRBD2 (6 bases). Trimming shortened V by 6 bases and J by 0 bases, and 16 bases separated the two germline ends. Germline loops: CDR1 DFQATT, CDR2 SNEGSKA (reference sequence). CDR3 length: 15 amino acids. The chain's CDR3 is CSAGEVEGSTDTQYF. In DNA, the CDR3 is TGCAGTGCGGGAGAGGTGGAGGGAAGCACAGATACGCAGTATTTT.

In this sample, this clonotype turned up many times. The chain employs TRBV3-1 and TRBJ2-2; 11 nucleotides agree with TRBD1. V shed 2 bases, J shed 9 bases, and the junction held 5 bases outside the gene matches. The CDR3 consists of 15 residues. From germline, CDR1 is LGHDT and CDR2 YNNKEL (reference sequence). Here the CDR3 reads CASSQWTGGPWELFF. Written as DNA, the CDR3 is TGTGCCAGCAGCCAATGGACAGGGGGCCCGTGGGAGCTGTTTTTT. Combining the CDR3 with reference TRBV3-1 and TRBJ2-2 gives the whole variable domain DTAVSQTPKYLVTQMGNDKSIKCEQNLGHDTMYWYKQDSKKFLKIMFSYNNKELIINETVPNRFSPKSPDKAHLNLHINSLELGDSAVYFCASSQWTGGPWELFFGEGSRLTVL.

This clonotype has ten or more counts. The chain uses TRBV7-9 and TRBJ1-3; D gene ambiguous. CDR3 length: 17 amino acids. Germline lookup yields CDR1 SEHNR and CDR2 FQNEAQ (reference sequence). The V gene lost 9 bases and the J gene lost 4 bases, with 25 bases spanning the gap. Here the CDR3 reads CASYPTPTSSKGNTIYF. CDR3 DNA: TGTGCCAGTTACCCTACTCCCACGTCCAGTAAGGGAAACACCATATATTTT. The full variable domain, completed using reference TRBV7-9 and TRBJ1-3, is DTGVSQNPRHKITKRGQNVTFRCDPISEHNRLYWYRQTLGQGPEFLTYFQNEAQLEKSRLLSDRFSAERPKGSFSTLEIQRTEQGDSAMYLCASYPTPTSSKGNTIYFGEGSWLTVV.

Many counts were recorded for this clonotype. The gene calls are TRBV20-1 and TRBJ1-2, with D possibly matching TRBD1 (6 bases). The germline V and J ends were trimmed by 5 bases and 3 bases, with 13 bases remaining between them. Germline V gene lookup returns CDR1 DFQATT and CDR2 SNEGSKA (reference sequence). The CDR3 consists of 13 residues. The CDR3 loop reads CSAPFKGDYGYTF. The DNA for the CDR3 is TGCAGTGCTCCATTTAAGGGGGACTATGGCTACACCTTC.

With respect to this clonotype: This may arise from a read error, as a much more abundant clone is one base away. This chain joins TRBV5-1 and TRBJ2-3, with a tentative D call TRBD2 (6 bases). The V end lost 4 bases, the J end lost 0 bases, and 9 bases lay between the germline ends. The CDR3 has 14 residues. Per germline, CDR1 SGHRS and CDR2 YFSETQ. CDR3 residues: CASSEGTSTDTQYF. The CDR3 bases are TGCGCCAGCAGCGAAGGGACTAGCACAGATACGCAGTATTTT.

This clonotype was found many times. The genes are TRBV20-1 and TRBJ2-1, with TRBD2 matching 7 bases. V was clipped by 5 bases and J by 6 bases; unmatched bases: 7. This CDR3 region has 13 residues. The germline gives CDR1 DFQATT, CDR2 SNEGSKA (reference sequence). The CDR3 region has the DNA TGCAGTGCTCTCCGACTAGCTCTCAATGAGCAGTTCTTC. It yields the protein CSALRLALNEQFF.

This clonotype occurred many times. This chain joins TRBV7-2 and TRBJ2-2, with 9 positions matching TRBD2. Germline V gives CDR1 SGHTA, CDR2 FQGNSA. CDR3 length equals 17 residues. V shed 0 bases and J 2 bases; nucleotides not matched to a gene: 4. The CDR3 nucleotides read TGTGCCAGCAGCTTAGCTACTAGCGGGCTCAACACCGGGGAGCTGTTTTTT. Protein sequence: CASSLATSGLNTGELFF.

This clonotype appeared many times. The V call is TRBV7-2, the J call TRBJ1-5; the D is unclear. V lost 1 base and J lost 6, with 13 bases in between. The CDR3 sequence is 15 residues long. Germline V gene lookup returns CDR1 SGHTA and CDR2 FQGNSA. CDR3 in amino acids: CASSLGPGGLQPQHF. Written as DNA, the CDR3 is TGTGCCAGCAGCTTAGGACCCGGCGGACTTCAGCCCCAGCATTTT.

This clonotype has more than one count but fewer than ten. This sequence joins TRBV14 and TRBJ1-2; weak D call: TRBD1 (6 bases). The CDR3 spans 13 residues. Trimming removed 6 bases from V and 6 bases from J, with 14 bases in between. The germline V gene has CDR1 SGHDN and CDR2 FVKESK. The CDR3 is CASSLGHVDGYTF. For the CDR3, the DNA is TGTGCCAGCAGTCTGGGACATGTTGATGGCTACACCTTC.

This clonotype was observed many times. The chain recombines TRBV7-2 with TRBJ2-1; D may be TRBD2 (5 bases). The germline V and J ends were trimmed by 6 bases and 10 bases, with 16 bases remaining between them. This CDR3 has 13 amino acids. CDR1 and CDR2 (germline): SGHTA, FQGNSA. CDR3 residues: CASSEGRVREQFF. CDR3 sequence (DNA): TGTGCCAGCAGTGAGGGTCGGGTCAGAGAGCAGTTCTTC.

This clonotype occurred many times. The gene calls are TRBV5-6 and TRBJ2-4; D is unresolved. The CDR3 covers 14 residues. Looked up from germline, CDR1 is SGHDT and CDR2 is YYEEEE. The V and J ends lost 0 bases and 2 bases respectively, with 6 bases between them. The CDR3 nucleotides read TGTGCCAGCAGCTTGGGCGGTTCCAAAAACATTCAGTACTTC. Translated, it gives CASSLGGSKNIQYF.

This clonotype was recorded many times. The CDR3 loop is CSATGAQETQYF. CDR3 coding DNA: TGCAGTGCCACAGGGGCCCAAGAGACCCAGTACTTC. The J gene is TRBJ2-5, the V gene TRBV20-1, with 7 nucleotides matching TRBD1. Per germline, CDR1 DFQATT and CDR2 SNEGSKA (reference sequence). V lost 6 bases, J lost 1 base, and 2 bases stayed unmatched. The CDR3 sequence is 12 residues long.

The table lists this clonotype with many counts. The chain recombines TRBV10-3 with TRBJ2-7; TRBD1 matches at 8 bases. V trimming: 4 bases; J trimming: 4 bases; junction bases outside the gene matches: 3. CDR1 and CDR2 (germline): ENHRY, SYGVKD. This CDR3 spans 13 amino acids. CDR3 in DNA: TGTGCCATCAGTGGTCAGGGGGCTTACGAGCAGTACTTC. Its protein is CAISGQGAYEQYF.